The 26 T cell receptor beta chains reported below all come from one sample, sequenced in a study of regulatory T cells in long-lasting Graves disease. The time point: newly diagnosed GD, antithyroid drugs for less than 3 months. The TCR library was made from RNA that had been extracted from PBMCs in TRIzol. Building the TCR beta libraries relied on iRepertoire HTBI primers, and CDR3 regions underwent Arm-PCR. TCRdb ran MiXCR on the multiplex PCR reads and lists one entry per CDR3 protein. The table lists about 560,000 distinct CDR3 sequences, 16% of them singletons, with about 12% in the top ten. The same sample was also used in a study of T cells in Graves' hyperthyroidism and ophthalmopathy.

Sequenced here: peripheral blood mononuclear cells (PBMCs), sampled at new diagnosis, from a patient treated with antithyroid drugs. The receptor set was obtained from a young man with Graves disease.

The J gene is TRBJ2-2, the V gene TRBV20-1; the D gene is possibly TRBD2 (5 bases). Deletions cut 3 bases from V and 0 bases from J, with 8 bases between. The CDR3 is 14 amino acids. Germline V gene sequence: CDR1 DFQATT, CDR2 SNEGSKA (reference sequence). This chain's CDR3 is CSARGAANTGELFF. The CDR3 DNA reads as TGCAGTGCTAGGGGAGCTGCGAACACCGGGGAGCTGTTTTTT.

This clonotype was seen a few times. This chain joins TRBV6-5 and TRBJ2-7; 11 bases fit TRBD1. The CDR3 is made up of 13 amino acids. Per the germline V gene, CDR1 is MNHEY and CDR2 is SVGAGI. With V trimmed by 4 bases and J by 12 bases, 8 bases remained unmatched. The CDR3 sequence is CASSLRTGGSPYF. DNA of the CDR3: TGTGCCAGCAGTTTAAGGACAGGGGGCTCGCCGTACTTC.

V usage is TRBV6-1 and J usage is TRBJ2-7, with 11 bases matching TRBD1. The CDR3 has 12 amino acids. With V trimmed by 10 bases and J by 4 bases, 3 bases remained unmatched. Looked up from germline, CDR1 is MNHNS and CDR2 is SASEGT. Here the CDR3 DNA reads TGTGCCATCGGACAGGGGGCTTACGAGCAGTACTTC. This codes for CAIGQGAYEQYF.

This sequence joins TRBV7-9 and TRBJ1-5; no reliable D call. Germline loops: CDR1 SEHNR, CDR2 FQNEAQ (reference sequence). This CDR3 is built from 14 residues. Trimming pared 2 bases from V and 4 bases from J, leaving 9 bases between. In nucleotides, the CDR3 is TGTGCCAGCAGCTTAATCGGGCTTAATCAGCCCCAGCATTTT. It encodes CASSLIGLNQPQHF.

Concerning this clonotype itself: This may come from a read error, since a much larger clone is one base off. The CDR3 is CASSFGQLQETLYF. In DNA, the CDR3 is TGTGCCAGCAGCTTTGGGCAGCTTCAAGAGACCCTGTACTTC. J is TRBJ2-5 and V is TRBV7-9; D is ambiguous. The CDR3 is 14 residues long. Germline CDR1 SEHNR, CDR2 FQNEAQ (reference sequence).

The rearrangement joins TRBV5-1 to TRBJ2-4; D is perhaps TRBD1 (5 bases). CDR3 size: 17 residues. V dropped 0 bases and J dropped 0 bases, with 13 bases sitting between them. Germline CDR1 is SGHRS and CDR2 is YFSETQ. CDR3 amino acids: CASSLGQSFIAKNIQYF. Here the CDR3 DNA reads TGCGCCAGCAGCTTGGGACAGTCCTTCATAGCCAAAAACATTCAGTACTTC.

A few counts support this clonotype. This sequence joins TRBV7-3 and TRBJ2-2; a weak D match, TRBD2 (5 bases). V was pared by 1 base and J by 3 bases, with 9 bases between. Germline V gene sequence: CDR1 SGHTA, CDR2 FQGTGA. The CDR3 is made up of 15 amino acids. Here the CDR3 DNA reads TGTGCCAGCAGCTTAAGACGCGGGTACACCGGGGAGCTGTTTTTT. Amino acid sequence: CASSLRRGYTGELFF. Together with reference TRBV7-3 and TRBJ2-2, the CDR3 gives the full variable domain: GAGVSQTPSNKVTEKGKYVELRCDPISGHTALYWYRQSLGQGPEFLIYFQGTGAADDSGLPNDRFFAVRPEGSVSTLKIQRTERGDSAVYLCASSLRRGYTGELFFGEGSRLTVL.

This clonotype was seen repeatedly, ten times or more. This chain joins TRBV5-1 and TRBJ2-7, with D possibly matching TRBD1 (6 bases). Germline CDR1 SGHRS, CDR2 YFSETQ. Deletions cut 0 bases from V and 0 bases from J, with 10 bases between. The CDR3 has 15 amino acids. CDR3 loop: CASSLEAGVSYEQYF. CDR3 nucleotides: TGCGCCAGCAGCTTGGAGGCAGGGGTCTCCTACGAGCAGTACTTC.

In this sample, this clonotype turned up many times. The chain joins TRBV3-1 to TRBJ1-2, with 7 bases aligning to TRBD1. Germline V lookup: CDR1 LGHDT, CDR2 YNNKEL (reference sequence). V trimming: 5 bases; J trimming: 7 bases; junction bases outside the gene matches: 7. The length of the CDR3 is 13 residues. The CDR3 bases are TGTGCCAGCAGCTTCCGAGGGGGCTCTGGCTACACCTTC. Encoded protein: CASSFRGGSGYTF.

This clonotype was counted a few times. V gene TRBV20-1 combines with J gene TRBJ2-7; 7 bases match TRBD1. The V gene end was trimmed by 5 bases and the J gene end by 2 bases; junction bases not matched to a gene: 9. Germline V lookup: CDR1 DFQATT, CDR2 SNEGSKA (reference sequence). CDR3 length equals 14 residues. The CDR3 coding sequence is TGCAGTGCTCTAGACAACAGGGGACCCTACGAGCAGTACTTC. Translation gives CSALDNRGPYEQYF.

In DNA form, the CDR3 reads TGCAGCGTTGAAGATCTTGAGGGTGGGACCTACGAGCAGTACTTC. It codes for CSVEDLEGGTYEQYF. V and J are TRBV29-1 and TRBJ2-7; D is perhaps TRBD2 (5 bases). Germline CDR1 and CDR2: SQVTM and ANQGSEA. The CDR3 spans 15 residues. The V end lost 0 bases, the J end lost 2 bases, and 14 bases lay between the germline ends.

This clonotype has ten or more counts. The chain uses TRBV20-1 and TRBJ2-5; the match to TRBD2 covers 7 bases. The V and J ends lost 0 bases and 2 bases, in that order; junction bases with no gene match: 12. Per germline, CDR1 DFQATT and CDR2 SNEGSKA (reference sequence). The CDR3 has 17 amino acids. CDR3 region: CSARDDLVGAGQETQYF. CDR3 nucleotides: TGCAGTGCTAGAGATGATCTTGTGGGAGCGGGGCAAGAGACCCAGTACTTC.

The chain is built from TRBV9 and TRBJ2-1; 7 bases line up with TRBD2. Looked up from germline, CDR1 is SGDLS and CDR2 is YYNGEE. CDR3 length: 14 residues. V lost 6 bases and J lost 6; bases outside the gene matches: 9. The CDR3 DNA is TGTGCCAGCAAGAGGGAGGGCCAGGGCAATGAGCAGTTCTTC. Its protein product is CASKREGQGNEQFF.

This clonotype occurred many times. V is TRBV7-9 and J is TRBJ2-1, with 8 nucleotides matching TRBD2. Germline V gives CDR1 SEHNR, CDR2 FQNEAQ (reference sequence). J gave up 4 bases and V 5 bases, and 10 bases lay outside the gene matches. This CDR3 has 16 residues. CDR3 bases: TGTGCCAGCAGCCCGCCGAGTAGCGGGACTTACAATGAGCAGTTCTTC. It yields the protein CASSPPSSGTYNEQFF.

This clonotype was detected a few times. V gene TRBV28 combines with J gene TRBJ2-7; D gene unclear. V lost 5 bases to trimming and J lost 3 bases, with 14 bases between them. CDR1 is MDHEN, CDR2 SYDVKM, per germline. The CDR3 sequence is 14 residues long. The DNA for the CDR3 is TGTGCCAGCAGTCCGCCCCGGACCGGCTACGAGCAGTACTTC. This encodes CASSPPRTGYEQYF.

This clonotype was counted many times. This chain links TRBV20-1 with TRBJ2-1; no firm D call. Trimming took 5 bases from V and 3 from J, leaving 14 bases between them. The CDR3 is 14 residues long. CDR1 DFQATT and CDR2 SNEGSKA come from the germline V gene (reference sequence). CDR3 region: CSAPRGSSYNEQFF. The CDR3 coding sequence is TGCAGTGCTCCAAGAGGTTCCAGCTACAATGAGCAGTTCTTC.

The chain combines TRBV6-5 with TRBJ2-1, with a tentative D call TRBD2 (6 bases). Looked up from germline, CDR1 is MNHEY and CDR2 is SVGAGI. The V end was cut by 3 bases, the J end by 6 bases, with 36 bases between. The CDR3 has 22 amino acids. CDR3 sequence reads: CASSYDGDEERIAAPDFNEQFF. The DNA of the CDR3 is TGTGCCAGCAGTTATGACGGGGATGAAGAGAGAATAGCGGCCCCGGATTTCAATGAGCAGTTCTTC.

The chain uses TRBV20-1 and TRBJ2-1; perhaps D is TRBD1 or TRBD2 (5 bases each). The CDR3 length is 10 residues. Per germline, CDR1 DFQATT and CDR2 SNEGSKA (reference sequence). V gave up 3 bases and J gave up 14 bases, with 11 bases separating them. The chain's CDR3 is CSASGVGEFF. The CDR3, as DNA: TGCAGTGCTAGCGGGGTGGGGGAGTTCTTC.

In this sample, this clonotype turned up a few times. V gene TRBV11-2 combines with J gene TRBJ1-1; no firm D call. V was pared by 0 bases and J by 0 bases, with 8 bases between. This CDR3 has 15 residues. The germline V gene has CDR1 SGHAT and CDR2 FQNNGV. The CDR3 sequence: CASSLEYTMNTEAFF. As DNA, the CDR3 is TGTGCCAGCAGCTTAGAGTACACCATGAACACTGAAGCTTTCTTT.

A word on this clonotype: A read error may be the cause here, since a much bigger clone is one base away. This CDR3 fails to terminate in the conserved phenylalanine or tryptophan, so it likely reflects a read error. The genes are TRBV20-1 and TRBJ2-7; tentatively, D is TRBD1 or TRBD2 (5 bases each). Trimming left V 0 bases short and J 5 bases short, with 14 bases between. The CDR3 has 14 amino acids. Germline CDR1 is DFQATT and CDR2 is SNEGSKA (reference sequence). CDR3 DNA: TGCAGTGCTAGAGACATACGGGGCTCGGACGAGCAGTACTTA. This gives the protein CSARDIRGSDEQYL.

This clonotype was seen more than once but under ten times. In DNA form, the CDR3 reads TGTGCCAGCAGTACCGGGACTAGCGATCTGCGTGAGCAGTTCTTC. Translating gives CASSTGTSDLREQFF. The chain joins TRBV5-4 to TRBJ2-1; TRBD2 matches at 10 bases. CDR1 is SGHNT, CDR2 YYREEE, per germline (reference sequence). The CDR3 extends over 15 amino acids. The ends lost 5 bases at V and 9 bases at J; junction bases unmatched: 11.

The rearrangement uses TRBV19 and TRBJ1-1; the D gene is possibly TRBD1 (5 bases). This CDR3 comprises 16 residues. V was shortened by 5 bases and J by 5 bases, with 21 bases between the two germline ends. The germline CDR1 and CDR2 sequences are LNHDA and SQIVND (reference sequence). CDR3 DNA sequence: TGTGCCAGTAGTTTCCGGGACCACCCTCGTAGGACTGAAGCTTTCTTT. Protein product: CASSFRDHPRRTEAFF.

This clonotype has a handful of counts. At one boundary the junction diverges from the germline segment, which might be a read error. The chain employs TRBV7-8 and TRBJ2-1, with 10 bases that match TRBD2. Germline V gene lookup returns CDR1 SGHVS and CDR2 FQNEAQ. The CDR3 has 14 residues. The CDR3 bases are TGTGCCGGCAGCTTAGGGCTAGCGGGAGATGAGCAGTTCTTC. Its translation: CAGSLGLAGDEQFF. The full variable domain, its missing parts supplied by reference TRBV7-8 and TRBJ2-1, is GAGVSQSPRYKVAKRGQDVALRCDPISGHVSLFWYQQALGQGPEFLTYFQNEAQLDKSGLPSDRFFAERPEGSVSTLKIQRTQQEDSAVYLCAGSLGLAGDEQFFGPGTRLTVL.

This clonotype has a handful of counts. The chain uses TRBV19 and TRBJ2-5, with D possibly TRBD2 on 5 matching bases. Trimming removed 9 bases from V and 5 bases from J, with 22 bases in between. The CDR3 runs 15 residues. Germline assignment: CDR1 LNHDA and CDR2 SQIVND (reference sequence). The CDR3 bases are TGTGCCAGCAGCGTAGAGGGCCGCGTTATGGAGACCCAGTACTTC. Translating gives CASSVEGRVMETQYF.

This clonotype appeared many times. One end of the junction is discordant with germline, which a read error may explain. This chain joins TRBV28 and TRBJ2-7; D is perhaps TRBD2 (6 bases). The length of the CDR3 is 14 residues. Per the germline V gene, CDR1 is MDHEN and CDR2 is SYDVKM. CDR3 sequence: CASSLLAENYEQYF. CDR3 in DNA: TGTGCCAGCAGTTTATTAGCGGAGAACTACGAACAGTACTTC.

The chain couples TRBV20-1 to TRBJ2-7; no reliable D call. Germline CDR1 DFQATT, CDR2 SNEGSKA (reference sequence). CDR3 length: 15 residues. V was shortened by 3 bases and J by 5 bases, with 20 bases between the two germline ends. The CDR3 reads CSARALGKEFNEQYF. CDR3 DNA: TGCAGTGCTAGGGCGCTGGGGAAGGAGTTCAACGAGCAGTACTTC.